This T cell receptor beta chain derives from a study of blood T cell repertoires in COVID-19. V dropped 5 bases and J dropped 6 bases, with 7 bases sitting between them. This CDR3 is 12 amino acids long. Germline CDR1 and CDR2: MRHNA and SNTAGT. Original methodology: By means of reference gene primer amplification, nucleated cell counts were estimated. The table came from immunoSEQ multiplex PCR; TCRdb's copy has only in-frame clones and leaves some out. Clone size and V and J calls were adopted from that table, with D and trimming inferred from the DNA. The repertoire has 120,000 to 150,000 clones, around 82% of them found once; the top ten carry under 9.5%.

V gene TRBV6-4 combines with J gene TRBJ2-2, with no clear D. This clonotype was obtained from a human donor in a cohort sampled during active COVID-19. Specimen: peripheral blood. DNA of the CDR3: TGTGCCAGCAGTACGGCGGCCGGGGAGCTGTTTTTT. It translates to CASSTAAGELFF.